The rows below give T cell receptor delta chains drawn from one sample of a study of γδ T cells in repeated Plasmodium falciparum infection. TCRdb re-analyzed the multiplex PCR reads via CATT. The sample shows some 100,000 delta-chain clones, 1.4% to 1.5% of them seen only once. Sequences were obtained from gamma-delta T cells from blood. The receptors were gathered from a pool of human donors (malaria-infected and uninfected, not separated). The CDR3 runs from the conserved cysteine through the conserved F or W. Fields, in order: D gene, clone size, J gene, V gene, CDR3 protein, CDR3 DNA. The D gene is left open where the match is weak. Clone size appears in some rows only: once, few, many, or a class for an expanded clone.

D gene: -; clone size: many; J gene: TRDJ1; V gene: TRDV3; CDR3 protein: CAARLPAFSWGVTDKLIF; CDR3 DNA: TGTGCCGCGCGGCTTCCCGCCTTCTCCTGGGGTGTGACCGATAAACTCATCTTT
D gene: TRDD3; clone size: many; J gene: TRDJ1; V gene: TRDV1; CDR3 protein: CALGDPPSLLLPVLGVGPLYTDKLIF; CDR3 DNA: TGTGCTCTTGGGGACCCACCTTCCCTCCTTCTTCCTGTACTGGGGGTAGGCCCCCTGTACACCGATAAACTCATCTTT
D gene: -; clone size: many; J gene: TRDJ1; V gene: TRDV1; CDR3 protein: CALGESPLRIKPDKLIF; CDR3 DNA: TGTGCTCTTGGGGAATCTCCCCTTAGGATTAAGCCCGATAAACTCATCTTT
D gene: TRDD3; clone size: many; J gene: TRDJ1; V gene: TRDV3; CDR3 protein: CAFFSDWGIQGDTDKLIF; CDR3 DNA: TGTGCCTTTTTTTCCGACTGGGGGATACAGGGAGACACCGATAAACTCATCTTT
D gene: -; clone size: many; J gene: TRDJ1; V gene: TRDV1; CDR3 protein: CALGERRENAPNKPYTDKLIF; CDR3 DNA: TGTGCTCTTGGGGAACGGAGAGAAAACGCTCCCAACAAACCGTACACCGATAAACTCATCTTT
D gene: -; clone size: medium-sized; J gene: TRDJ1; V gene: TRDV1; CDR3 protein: CALGAPGWVITDKLIF; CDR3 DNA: TGTGCTCTTGGGGCTCCTGGCTGGGTAATCACCGATAAACTCATCTTT
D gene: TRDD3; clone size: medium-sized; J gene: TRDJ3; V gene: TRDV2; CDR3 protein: CACDTAAGGSGSWDTRQMFF; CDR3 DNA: TGTGCCTGTGACACGGCGGCTGGGGGATCGGGCTCCTGGGACACCCGACAGATGTTTTTC
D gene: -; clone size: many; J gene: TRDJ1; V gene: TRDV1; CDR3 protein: CALGDPLLGARGTRVIF; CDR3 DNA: TGTGCTCTTGGGGACCCCTTACTGGGTGCAAGGGGGACGAGGGTCATCTTT
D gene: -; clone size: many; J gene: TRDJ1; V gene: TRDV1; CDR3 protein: CALGEGKGCKYTDKLTF; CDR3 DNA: TGTGCTCTTGGGGAAGGCAAAGGGTGTAAGTACACCGATAAACTCACCTTT
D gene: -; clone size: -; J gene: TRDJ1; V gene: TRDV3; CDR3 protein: CSACLIAYTDKLIF; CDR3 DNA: TGCTCCGCGTGTCTCATAGCATACACCGATAAACTCATCTTT
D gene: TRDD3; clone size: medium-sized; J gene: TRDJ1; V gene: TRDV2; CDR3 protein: CACDGLGELYTDKLIF; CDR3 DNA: TGTGCCTGTGACGGACTGGGGGAGCTGTACACCGATAAACTCATCTTT
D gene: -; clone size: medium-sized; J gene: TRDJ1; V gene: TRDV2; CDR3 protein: CACDEGWDTDKLIF; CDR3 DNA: TGTGCCTGTGACGAGGGATGGGACACCGATAAACTCATCTTT
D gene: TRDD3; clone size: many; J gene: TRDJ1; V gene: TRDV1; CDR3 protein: CALGVSFAYWGRYTDKLIF; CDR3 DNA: TGTGCTCTTGGGGTAAGCTTCGCCTACTGGGGGAGGTACACCGATAAACTCATCTTT
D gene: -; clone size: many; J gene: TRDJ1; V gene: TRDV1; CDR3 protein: CALGELFEGPVTAEGLGDKLIF; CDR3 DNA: TGTGCTCTTGGGGAACTTTTCGAGGGTCCCGTTACTGCAGAGGGATTGGGCGATAAACTCATCTTT
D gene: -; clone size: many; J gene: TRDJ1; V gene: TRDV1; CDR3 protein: CALGEPGGDTDKLIF; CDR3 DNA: TGTGCTCTTGGGGAACCCGGAGGAGACACCGATAAACTCATCTTT
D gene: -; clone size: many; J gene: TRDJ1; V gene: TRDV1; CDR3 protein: CALGERGYTDKLIF; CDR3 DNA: TGTGCTCTTGGGGAACGGGGGTACACCGATAAACTCATCTTT
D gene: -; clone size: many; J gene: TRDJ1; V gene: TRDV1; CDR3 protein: CALGELESGDPQTDKLIF; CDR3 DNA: TGTGCTCTTGGGGAACTCGAGTCGGGGGACCCCCAGACCGATAAACTCATCTTT
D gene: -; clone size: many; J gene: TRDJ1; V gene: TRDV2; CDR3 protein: CACDPLLCDKLIF; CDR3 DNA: TGTGCCTGTGACCCTCTACTGTGCGATAAACTCATCTTT
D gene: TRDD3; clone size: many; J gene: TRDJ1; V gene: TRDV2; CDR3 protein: CACGPHVGLGDTAILTDKLIF; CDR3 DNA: TGTGCCTGTGGTCCGCATGTCGGACTGGGGGATACGGCGATCCTCACCGATAAACTCATCTTT
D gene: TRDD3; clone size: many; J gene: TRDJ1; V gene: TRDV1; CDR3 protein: CALGRATLGDNDKLIF; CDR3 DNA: TGTGCTCTTGGTAGGGCTACTCTGGGGGACAACGATAAACTCATCTTT
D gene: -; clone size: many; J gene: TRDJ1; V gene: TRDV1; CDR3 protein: CALGALSLIPKAHSAFPHYLGGSTDKLIF; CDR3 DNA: TGTGCTCTTGGGGCACTGTCCCTCATTCCTAAAGCCCATTCGGCCTTCCCCCACTACCTGGGGGGTTCCACCGATAAACTCATCTTT
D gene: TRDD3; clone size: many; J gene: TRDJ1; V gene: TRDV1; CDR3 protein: CALGELGIRGDKLIF; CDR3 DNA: TGTGCTCTTGGGGAACTCGGGATACGCGGCGATAAACTCATCTTT